This passage covers 28 T cell receptor beta chains from one sample sequenced in a study of T-cell reconstitution after alpha-beta-depleted transplantation in children (dated by TCRdb to the mid-2010s). The library was obtained by PCR. This sample was sequenced with an Illumina HiSeq 2500. Molecular barcoding was employed in the preparation of TCR libraries, with unique molecular identifiers being used to normalize TCRbeta repertoire quantification. The public reads were quality trimmed at Q25 with fastp and then assembled into clones with MiXCR by TCRdb, keeping productive beta chains. Duplicate CDR3 protein sequences are folded into a single record with the most common DNA and genes. In all, the sample holds about 300,000 distinct CDR3 sequences, and around 10% of those were seen once. The top ten constitute roughly 7.1% of the sample. Interpreted using the paper, the treatment or condition label stands for: allogeneic hematopoietic cell transplantation with graft depleted of TCRalphabeta T cells and CD19 B cells.

The input for sequencing was PBMCs, taken before TCRalphabeta/CD19-depleted stem cell transplant. The receptors originated from a boy younger than two with acute myeloid leukemia, due to receive a stem cell transplant.

This clonotype was counted at least ten times. This sequence joins TRBV18 and TRBJ1-6; 7 bases line up with TRBD1. V was pared by 3 bases and J by 8 bases, with 10 bases of the junction left unmatched. The CDR3 covers 16 residues. Germline loops: CDR1 KGHSH, CDR2 LQKENI. The CDR3 nucleotides are TGTGCCAGCTCACCGGAATCCGGGACAGTTTATTCACCCCTCCACTTT. Protein product: CASSPESGTVYSPLHF.

The J gene is TRBJ2-1, the V gene TRBV7-2, with D unresolved. The germline V and J ends were trimmed by 3 bases and 5 bases, with 8 bases remaining between them. The germline V gene encodes CDR1 SGHTA and CDR2 FQGNSA. This CDR3 is built from 13 residues. DNA of the CDR3: TGTGCCAGCAGCTTCCGAGGTAACAATGAGCAGTTCTTC. Protein: CASSFRGNNEQFF.

This rearrangement joins TRBV20-1 to TRBJ1-6; a weak D match, TRBD1 (5 bases). Germline V gene sequence: CDR1 DFQATT, CDR2 SNEGSKA (reference sequence). The germline V and J ends were trimmed by 0 bases and 2 bases, with 11 bases remaining between them. This CDR3 spans 16 amino acids. The CDR3 sequence is CSAREIWDAYNSPLHF. In DNA form, the CDR3 reads TGCAGTGCTAGAGAGATCTGGGACGCCTATAATTCACCCCTCCACTTT.

The table lists this clonotype with many counts. V gene TRBV29-1 combines with J gene TRBJ2-7; 8 bases are a match to TRBD1. The CDR3 spans 14 residues. In germline, CDR1 is SQVTM, CDR2 ANQGSEA. Germline trimming cut 5 bases from V and 3 bases from J; bases unmatched to any gene: 9. As DNA, the CDR3 is TGCAGCGTTAGCAAGGCACAGGGGGACTACGAGCAGTACTTC. It yields the protein CSVSKAQGDYEQYF.

This clonotype was seen repeatedly, ten times or more. The chain is built from TRBV20-1 and TRBJ2-3; weak D call: TRBD2 (6 bases). This CDR3 is built from 14 residues. Germline CDR1 reads DFQATT; CDR2 reads SNEGSKA (reference sequence). The V and J ends lost 3 bases and 3 bases respectively, with 13 bases between them. The DNA for the CDR3 is TGCAGTGCTAGCGGGAGAACGCGAACAGATACGCAGTATTTT. Its translation: CSASGRTRTDTQYF.

This clonotype appeared many times. The rearrangement uses TRBV28 and TRBJ1-2; D remains unclear. V was cut by 2 bases and J by 6 bases, with 13 bases left in between. This CDR3 has 14 residues. Germline loops: CDR1 MDHEN, CDR2 SYDVKM. In DNA form, the CDR3 reads TGTGCCAGCAGTTTAATAACAGTCCTTAATGGCTACACCTTC. Translating it yields CASSLITVLNGYTF.

This clonotype was seen a few times. The chain combines TRBV20-1 with TRBJ2-6; D not certain. The germline gives CDR1 DFQATT, CDR2 SNEGSKA (reference sequence). V was trimmed by 5 bases and J by 0 bases, leaving 8 bases between them. The CDR3 has 14 amino acids. The CDR3 protein is CSARSTSGANVLTF. The CDR3, as DNA: TGCAGTGCTCGGTCGACCTCTGGGGCCAACGTCCTGACTTTC.

This clonotype was recorded many times. The chain has TRBV10-3 and TRBJ1-5; no firm D call. This CDR3 contains 14 residues. From germline, CDR1 is ENHRY and CDR2 SYGVKD. V dropped 2 bases and J dropped 5 bases, with 10 bases sitting between them. The CDR3: CAISEALGDQPQHF. CDR3 nucleotide sequence: TGTGCCATCAGTGAGGCCCTTGGGGATCAGCCCCAGCATTTT.

This clonotype showed up many times. The chain links TRBV5-1 to TRBJ1-2; D remains ambiguous. Trimming took off 7 bases at V and 1 base at J, with 14 bases between the two ends. The CDR3 consists of 14 residues. Germline loops: CDR1 SGHRS, CDR2 YFSETQ. For the CDR3, the DNA is TGCGCCAGCTTTCACAAGGAAAGTAACTATGGCTACACCTTC. Translated, it gives CASFHKESNYGYTF. Supplemented by reference TRBV5-1 and TRBJ1-2, the full variable domain reads KAGVTQTPRYLIKTRGQQVTLSCSPISGHRSVSWYQQTPGQGLQFLFEYFSETQRNKGNFPGRFSGRQFSNSRSEMNVSTLELGDSALYLCASFHKESNYGYTFGSGTRLTVV.

Many counts were recorded for this clonotype. This chain joins TRBV29-1 and TRBJ1-4, with D perhaps TRBD1 (5 bases). CDR1 SQVTM and CDR2 ANQGSEA come from the germline V gene. This CDR3 has 13 residues. V was shortened by 4 bases and J by 8 bases, with 14 bases between the two germline ends. The CDR3 here is CSVVSGAREKLFF. DNA of the CDR3: TGCAGCGTTGTCTCCGGGGCCCGGGAAAAACTGTTTTTT.

Notes on this clonotype: Just one base apart from a much larger clone, this may be a read error. This chain connects TRBV5-1 to TRBJ2-7, with 7 bases that match TRBD1. Looked up from germline, CDR1 is SGHRS and CDR2 is YFSETQ. V lost 5 bases and J lost 5; bases outside the gene matches: 10. This CDR3 comprises 14 residues. DNA of the CDR3: TGCGCCAGCAGACCCGGGACAGTGAGCGACGAGCAGTACTTC. Its translation: CASRPGTVSDEQYF.

At least ten counts were recorded for this clonotype. V gene TRBV29-1 combines with J gene TRBJ2-7, with TRBD1 matching over 9 bases. Trimming at V came to 4 bases and at J to 3 bases, leaving 4 bases not matched to a gene. This CDR3 comprises 13 residues. Germline CDR1 is SQVTM and CDR2 is ANQGSEA. The CDR3: CSVGETGGYEQYF. In nucleotides, the CDR3 is TGCAGCGTTGGGGAGACAGGGGGCTACGAGCAGTACTTC.

This clonotype was detected many times. V and J are TRBV29-1 and TRBJ2-2; D is possibly TRBD1 (6 bases). From germline, CDR1 is SQVTM and CDR2 ANQGSEA. Trimming left V 2 bases short and J 1 base short, with 11 bases between. The CDR3 covers 15 residues. CDR3 region: CSVEWQGRNTGELFF. The DNA for the CDR3 is TGCAGCGTTGAATGGCAGGGGAGGAACACCGGGGAGCTGTTTTTT.

In this sample, this clonotype turned up many times. CDR3 amino acids: CASSPWDSVSHEQFF. The CDR3 coding sequence is TGTGCCAGCAGCCCCTGGGACTCCGTATCCCATGAGCAGTTCTTC. The genes are TRBV11-2 and TRBJ2-1; tentatively, D is TRBD2 (6 bases). V was clipped by 5 bases and J by 8 bases, with 19 bases between them. Germline CDR1 reads SGHAT; CDR2 reads FQNNGV. The CDR3 sequence is 15 residues long.

This clonotype was seen at least ten times. One end of the junction fails to match germline, which may point to a read error. The V call is TRBV7-3, the J call TRBJ2-2; D is ambiguous. The CDR3 covers 12 residues. The germline CDR1 and CDR2 sequences are SGHTA and FQGTGA. This CDR3 reads CAGRLLGGELFF. CDR3 coding DNA: TGTGCCGGCAGACTCCTCGGCGGGGAGCTGTTTTTT. The full variable domain, its missing parts supplied by reference TRBV7-3 and TRBJ2-2, is GAGVSQTPSNKVTEKGKYVELRCDPISGHTALYWYRQSLGQGPEFLIYFQGTGAADDSGLPNDRFFAVRPEGSVSTLKIQRTERGDSAVYLCAGRLLGGELFFGEGSRLTVL.

This chain connects TRBV29-1 to TRBJ2-5, with D perhaps TRBD2 (5 bases). The CDR3 is 14 amino acids. The germline V gene encodes CDR1 SQVTM and CDR2 ANQGSEA. The CDR3 bases are TGCACCGTCGCCTTCGGGTCTAGCAGTGGGACCCAGTACTTC. Translating gives CTVAFGSSSGTQYF.

This clonotype was found many times. J is TRBJ1-5 and V is TRBV29-1; D unresolved. With 1 base removed from V and 5 bases from J, the gap between germline ends came to 6 bases. Germline CDR1 SQVTM, CDR2 ANQGSEA. The CDR3 contains 12 residues. CDR3 sequence (DNA): TGCAGCGTTGAAGGTCCGGATCAGCCCCAGCATTTT. It codes for CSVEGPDQPQHF.

This clonotype has a count of ten or more. This rearrangement joins TRBV11-2 to TRBJ2-7, with TRBD1 identical over 7 bases. In germline, CDR1 is SGHAT, CDR2 FQNNGV. This CDR3 comprises 14 residues. V lost 3 bases, J lost 3 bases, and 5 bases stayed unmatched. In DNA form, the CDR3 reads TGTGCCAGCAGCTTGGCCGGGACAGTCTACGAGCAGTACTTC. Protein sequence: CASSLAGTVYEQYF.

To note about this clonotype: Possible read error: a much larger clone is one base away. V usage is TRBV12-3 or TRBV12-4 and J usage is TRBJ1-1; TRBD1 might be the D (5 bases). Deletions cut 7 bases from V and 0 bases from J, with 9 bases between. The CDR3 contains 13 residues. CDR3 sequence (DNA): TGTGCCAGCATGGACATACTGAACACTGAAGCTTTCTTT. Translation gives CASMDILNTEAFF.

This clonotype was counted at least ten times. The chain is built from TRBV7-2 and TRBJ1-5; perhaps TRBD1 as D (5 bases). V was pared by 3 bases and J by 7 bases, with 13 bases between. This CDR3 has 14 residues. Germline V CDR1 and CDR2: SGHTA, FQGNSA. CDR3 sequence (DNA): TGTGCCAGCAGCTTGAGGCAGGGAGCGCAGCCCCAGCATTTT. It yields the protein CASSLRQGAQPQHF. The full variable domain, with the rest looked up from reference TRBV7-2 and TRBJ1-5, is GAGVSQSPSNKVTEKGKDVELRCDPISGHTALYWYRQSLGQGLEFLIYFQGNSAPDKSGLPSDRFSAERTGGSVSTLTIQRTQQEDSAVYLCASSLRQGAQPQHFGDGTRLSIL.

This clonotype occurred many times. This chain connects TRBV28 to TRBJ2-5; D gene ambiguous. This CDR3 region has 16 residues. Germline CDR1 is MDHEN and CDR2 is SYDVKM. Trimming left V 3 bases short and J 0 bases short, with 14 bases between. The CDR3 DNA is TGTGCCAGCAGTTTTCCCACAAGTTTTTACCAAGAGACCCAGTACTTC. This codes for CASSFPTSFYQETQYF.

In this sample, this clonotype turned up many times. The rearrangement joins TRBV20-1 to TRBJ1-2; 11 nucleotides line up with TRBD1. CDR1 DFQATT and CDR2 SNEGSKA come from the germline V gene (reference sequence). J gave up 7 bases and V 6 bases, and 7 bases lay outside the gene matches. The CDR3 sequence is 13 residues long. The CDR3 is CSAAGTGGFGYTF. CDR3 DNA sequence: TGCAGTGCGGCGGGGACAGGGGGATTTGGCTACACCTTC.

V is TRBV10-2 and J is TRBJ2-5; D is unresolved. From germline, CDR1 is WSHSY and CDR2 SAAADI. The CDR3 spans 13 residues. The V and J ends lost 0 bases and 7 bases respectively, with 9 bases between them. The chain's CDR3 is CASSESTWGTQYF. CDR3 DNA sequence: TGCGCCAGCAGTGAGTCGACATGGGGGACCCAGTACTTC.

This clonotype was picked up many times. V and J are TRBV6-2 or TRBV6-3 and TRBJ2-7, with D perhaps matching TRBD2 (5 bases). This CDR3 contains 13 residues. The germline V and J ends were trimmed by 1 base and 5 bases, with 9 bases remaining between them. Germline CDR1 and CDR2: MNHEY and SVGEGT. The CDR3 sequence: CASSYWEQDEQYF. DNA of the CDR3: TGTGCCAGCAGTTACTGGGAGCAGGACGAGCAGTACTTC.

This clonotype was observed a handful of times. The V and J genes are TRBV20-1 and TRBJ2-1; D gene unclear. Germline V gives CDR1 DFQATT, CDR2 SNEGSKA (reference sequence). V was pared by 4 bases and J by 2 bases, with 12 bases between. This CDR3 contains 14 residues. CDR3 nucleotide sequence: TGCAGTGCTAAAGCAGAGAGCCCCTACAATGAGCAGTTCTTC. This translates into CSAKAESPYNEQFF.

This clonotype was counted between two and nine times. The chain recombines TRBV29-1 with TRBJ2-4; D might be TRBD1 (6 bases). Germline V lookup: CDR1 SQVTM, CDR2 ANQGSEA. The CDR3 is made up of 15 amino acids. V lost 6 bases and J lost 0, with 15 bases in between. In DNA form, the CDR3 reads TGCAGCGTAGCGACAGGACAGCTAGCCAAAAACATTCAGTACTTC. Amino acids: CSVATGQLAKNIQYF.

This clonotype occurred many times. The chain uses TRBV13 and TRBJ2-7; 7 nucleotides agree with TRBD2. Losses at the gene ends were 5 bases for V and 2 bases for J; bases not matched to a gene: 6. The CDR3 is 14 amino acids. Germline CDR1 PRHDT, CDR2 FYEKMQ (reference sequence). The CDR3, as DNA: TGTGCCAGCAGCCCAGCGGGACTCGCCTACGAGCAGTACTTC. As protein: CASSPAGLAYEQYF.

This clonotype was seen many times. The DNA of the CDR3 is TGTGCCAGCAGTTTAGAGGGGGCTGGGTACAATGAGCAGTTCTTC. It is translated as CASSLEGAGYNEQFF. This sequence joins TRBV12-3 or TRBV12-4 and TRBJ2-1; 7 nucleotides line up with TRBD1. This CDR3 region has 15 residues. V lost 1 base and J lost 4; bases outside the gene matches: 4.